The sequence of this TCR beta chain was determined in a study of cytomegalovirus exposure and HLA in healthy donors. As concerns this clone: The antigen remains unidentified.

The CDR3 contains 13 residues. The germline V and J ends were trimmed by 1 base and 5 bases, with 8 bases remaining between them. CDR1 MNHEY and CDR2 SMNVEV come from the germline V gene (reference sequence). Findings of the study overall: Analysis performed later showed TCR beta chains linked to HLA being more clonally expanded than equally common others. A later analysis reported that several of the most significant clusters appeared to be linked to common viral pathogens, among them Epstein-Barr virus.

PCR amplification relied on 60 Vbeta primers (plus 13 Jbeta primers). Some clones are missing from TCRdb's copy, which holds only in-frame ones; the method was immunoSEQ multiplex PCR. The sample consists of around 210,000 clones, approximately 79% of them appearing once. The chain is built from TRBV27 and TRBJ2-5, with a possible D match to TRBD1 (6 bases). The sample was PBMCs. The source of this sequence is a man aged 45-60 years in good health and CMV-seronegative. The CDR3 here is CASSLWQGETQYF. CDR3 nucleotides: TGTGCCAGCAGTTTATGGCAGGGGGAGACCCAGTACTTC.